The 8 T cell receptor beta chains reported below all come from one sample, sequenced in a study of T cells in Graves' hyperthyroidism and ophthalmopathy. RNA transcripts were the template for amplifying TCR beta CDR3 regions. HTBI primers were employed in a first-round RT-PCR of the TCR CDR3. A single record per CDR3 protein comes from TCRdb applying MiXCR to the multiplex PCR reads. The sample has approximately 320,000 distinct CDR3 sequences, roughly 17% seen once; the top ten hold around 33%. Sample: blood. Receptors were obtained from a man aged 25-45 years with Graves' hyperthyroidism.

J is TRBJ2-5 and V is TRBV11-2; 7 nucleotides match TRBD2. The ends lost 3 bases at V and 5 bases at J; junction bases unmatched: 6. Germline V gene lookup returns CDR1 SGHAT and CDR2 FQNNGV. The CDR3 has 14 amino acids. CDR3 in amino acids: CASSLVRAGETQYF. The CDR3 nucleotides are TGTGCCAGCAGCTTGGTGAGAGCGGGGGAGACCCAGTACTTC.

On this clonotype: This clone may be a read error of a much larger clone one base away. The CDR3 region has the DNA TGCGCCAGCAGCTTGAGACTAGCGGTCAGCACAGATACGCAGTATTTT. Its protein product is CASSLRLAVSTDTQYF. V is TRBV5-1 and J is TRBJ2-3, with 9 bases fitting TRBD2. The CDR3 has 16 amino acids. CDR1 SGHRS and CDR2 YFSETQ come from the germline V gene. V trimming: 1 base; J trimming: 0 bases; junction bases outside the gene matches: 3.

Only one count was recorded for this clonotype. The chain uses TRBV6-5 and TRBJ2-1, with TRBD2 as a possible D gene (6 bases). The germline gives CDR1 MNHEY, CDR2 SVGAGI. The CDR3 consists of 20 residues. V lost 1 base, J lost 8 bases, and 30 bases lay in between. In DNA form, the CDR3 reads TGTGCCAGCAGTTACTTCATGGCATGGGTGATGAAACGGGAGAAGGATGAGCAGTTCTTC. It encodes CASSYFMAWVMKREKDEQFF.

The chain uses TRBV27 and TRBJ2-7, with 9 bases aligning to TRBD1. This CDR3 comprises 14 residues. Germline CDR1 reads MNHEY; CDR2 reads SMNVEV (reference sequence). J was trimmed by 6 bases and V by 6 bases; bases with no gene match: 9. CDR3 in DNA: TGTGCCAGCAGCCAGAGACAGGGGGGAGGCGAGCAGTACTTC. This gives the protein CASSQRQGGGEQYF.

This clonotype was counted a few times. The chain employs TRBV11-3 and TRBJ2-1; D is undetermined. Trimming shortened V by 5 bases and J by 6 bases, and 14 bases separated the two germline ends. Germline V CDR1 and CDR2: SGHNT, YENEEA. This CDR3 has 14 residues. CDR3 DNA: TGTGCCAGCAGCCAAAAGGCAGTCCCCAATGAGCAGTTCTTC. It is translated as CASSQKAVPNEQFF.

V gene TRBV6-2 or TRBV6-3 combines with J gene TRBJ2-7; D is uncertain. Germline-derived CDR1 and CDR2 are MNHEY and SVGEGT. V dropped 8 bases and J dropped 7 bases, with 12 bases sitting between them. This CDR3 contains 11 residues. The CDR3 spells CASSNHNEQYF. CDR3 nucleotide sequence: TGTGCCAGCTCGAACCACAATGAGCAGTACTTC.

This clonotype came up many times. The chain joins TRBV20-1 to TRBJ2-1; 14 bases are a match to TRBD2. There are 14 residues in the CDR3. The V segment lost 6 bases and the J segment 8 bases; nucleotides outside the gene matches: 6. The germline V gene encodes CDR1 DFQATT and CDR2 SNEGSKA (reference sequence). The CDR3 protein is CSASGTSGSHEQFF. The CDR3 nucleotides read TGCAGTGCCTCCGGGACTAGCGGGAGCCATGAGCAGTTCTTC.

J is TRBJ2-3 and V is TRBV7-3, with D unclear. The ends were cut back, 2 bases at V and 4 bases at J, with 13 bases in the middle. Germline V gene data show CDR1 as SGHTA and CDR2 as FQGTGA. The CDR3 runs to 15 residues. CDR3 sequence (DNA): TGTGCCAGCAGCTTACTTAAACGCGGTGCAGATACGCAGTATTTT. It yields the protein CASSLLKRGADTQYF. Looking up the rest from reference TRBV7-3 and TRBJ2-3 gives the full variable domain: GAGVSQTPSNKVTEKGKYVELRCDPISGHTALYWYRQSLGQGPEFLIYFQGTGAADDSGLPNDRFFAVRPEGSVSTLKIQRTERGDSAVYLCASSLLKRGADTQYFGPGTRLTVL.